This T cell receptor beta chain was recovered during a study of response to subunit inactivated influenza vaccine (dated by TCRdb to 2017 to 2018). Regarding the study in general: Deep quantitative T cell receptor repertoire profiling was used in the study to track responses to a trivalent subunit inactivated influenza vaccine. What the work shows at the level of the full study, not this receptor alone: It was suggested by the authors that each seasonal influenza vaccination may recruit only a limited number of new T cells.

Of note for this clonotype: What antigen it recognizes has not been identified. No much larger clone is present one base from it, and per-base qualities are unavailable.

The time point label corresponds to: 45 days after influenza vaccine administration. Libraries came from RT-PCR. Sequencing used an Illumina HiSeq 2500. TCRdb applied fastp at Q25 and MiXCR to the public reads, then kept only in-frame beta chains. A single entry per CDR3 protein holds the most common genes and DNA from its merged rows. This sample gives roughly 460,000 distinct CDR3 sequences in total; approximately 11% of them show up just once. The ten biggest clones cover approximately 12% of the sample. The CDR3 spans 16 residues, from the cysteine through the phenylalanine. Of all the DNA, just the CDR3 is kept, 48 bases in frame from base 1. CDR1 and CDR2 are read off the germline V gene as MDHEN and SYDVKM. Trimming removed 4 bases from V and 5 bases from J; the gene matches leave 7 bases unexplained.

Source: PBMCs from blood, taken roughly 45 days after vaccination. The sequence is built from TRBV28 and TRBJ2-7; TRBD2 lines up with 14 middle nucleotides. This sequence originates from a man aged 50-60 years who received an inactivated influenza vaccine. Donor details come from another sample of the same person, matched by shared clones. The DNA reads TGTGCCAGCAGTTCCTCGGGACTAGCGGGAGTCCACGAGCAGTACTTC. The encoded protein is CASSSSGLAGVHEQYF.